This TCR beta chain was obtained from a study of CD8+ T cells in alopecia areata. Study-level points and caveats: Persistence in scalp and blood during tofacitinib was observed for many expanded lesional clones.

The germline CDR1 and CDR2 sequences are SGHNT and YENEEA. The V end was cut by 4 bases, the J end by 2 bases, with 5 bases between. The CDR3 is 12 residues long. RNA extraction and reverse transcription yielded cDNA as sequencing template. This table comes from immunoSEQ multiplex PCR, and its TCRdb copy is limited to in-frame clones, with some not included. The sample holds 60,000 to 90,000 clones, approximately 64% seen once. The treatment denotes: oral pan-JAK inhibitor, 5-10 mg twice daily. With regard to this clone: Its antigen is not known.

The input for sequencing was CD8+ T cells sorted from blood, taken at week 24, from a patient treated with tofacitinib. This rearrangement joins TRBV11-3 to TRBJ1-1, with unresolved D. This receptor was taken from a human donor with alopecia areata. CDR3 in amino acids: CASSWGNTEAFF. The CDR3 bases are TGTGCCAGCAGCTGGGGAAACACTGAAGCTTTCTTT.